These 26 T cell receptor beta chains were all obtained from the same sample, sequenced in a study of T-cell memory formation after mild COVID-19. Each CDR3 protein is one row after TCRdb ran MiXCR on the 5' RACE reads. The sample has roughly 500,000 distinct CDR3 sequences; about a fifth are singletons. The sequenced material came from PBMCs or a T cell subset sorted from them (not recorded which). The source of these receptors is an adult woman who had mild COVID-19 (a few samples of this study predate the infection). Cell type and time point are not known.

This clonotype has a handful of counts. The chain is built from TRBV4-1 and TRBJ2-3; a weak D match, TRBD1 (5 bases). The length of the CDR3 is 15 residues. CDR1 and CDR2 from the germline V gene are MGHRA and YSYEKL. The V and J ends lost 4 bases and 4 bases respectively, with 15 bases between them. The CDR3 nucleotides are TGCGCCAGCAGCCTCGCTGGGGCCACAGCAGATACGCAGTATTTT. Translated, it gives CASSLAGATADTQYF.

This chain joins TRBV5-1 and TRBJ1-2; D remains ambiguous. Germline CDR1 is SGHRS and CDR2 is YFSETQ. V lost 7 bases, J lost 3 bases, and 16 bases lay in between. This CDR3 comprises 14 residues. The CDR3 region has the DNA TGCGCCAGCTCTGACGGGATATCGGACTATGGCTACACCTTC. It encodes CASSDGISDYGYTF.

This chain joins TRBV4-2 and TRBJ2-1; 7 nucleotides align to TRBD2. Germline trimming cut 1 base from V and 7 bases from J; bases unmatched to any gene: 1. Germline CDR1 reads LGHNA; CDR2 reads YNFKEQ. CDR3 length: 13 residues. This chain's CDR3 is CASSQGGGNEQFF. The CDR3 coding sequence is TGTGCCAGCAGCCAAGGGGGAGGGAATGAGCAGTTCTTC.

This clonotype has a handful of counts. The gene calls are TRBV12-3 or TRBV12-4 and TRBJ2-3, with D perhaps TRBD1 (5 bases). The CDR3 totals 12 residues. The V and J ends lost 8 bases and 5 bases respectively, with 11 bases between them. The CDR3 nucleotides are TGTGCCAGCGGCCCTAGGGGAGATACGCAGTATTTT. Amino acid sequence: CASGPRGDTQYF.

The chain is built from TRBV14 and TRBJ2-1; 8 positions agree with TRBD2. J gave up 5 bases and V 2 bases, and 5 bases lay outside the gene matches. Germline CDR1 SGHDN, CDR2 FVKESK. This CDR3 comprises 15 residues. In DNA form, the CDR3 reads TGTGCCAGCAGCCAACCAGCGGGAGTGAACAATGAGCAGTTCTTC. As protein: CASSQPAGVNNEQFF.

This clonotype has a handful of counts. CDR3 in DNA: TGTGCCAGCAGCTACCAGCACGAGAGGGGCTACACCTTC. It yields the protein CASSYQHERGYTF. The genes are TRBV7-9 and TRBJ1-2, with D hard to call. Germline CDR1 reads SEHNR; CDR2 reads FQNEAQ (reference sequence). CDR3 length equals 13 residues. Trimming left V 4 bases short and J 8 bases short, with 14 bases between.

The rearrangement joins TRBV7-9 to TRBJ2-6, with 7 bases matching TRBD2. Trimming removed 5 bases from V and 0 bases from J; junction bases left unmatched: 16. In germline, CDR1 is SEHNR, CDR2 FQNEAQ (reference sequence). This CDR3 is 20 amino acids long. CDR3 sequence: CASSPTPGAGRASGANVLTF. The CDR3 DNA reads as TGTGCCAGCAGCCCCACGCCGGGAGCAGGGAGGGCCTCTGGGGCCAACGTCCTGACTTTC.

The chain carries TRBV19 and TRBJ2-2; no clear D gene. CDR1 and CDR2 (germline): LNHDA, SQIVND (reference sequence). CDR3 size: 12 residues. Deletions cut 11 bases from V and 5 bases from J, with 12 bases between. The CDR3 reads CAPLMRTGELFF. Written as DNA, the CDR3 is TGTGCCCCCTTGATGCGTACCGGGGAGCTGTTTTTT.

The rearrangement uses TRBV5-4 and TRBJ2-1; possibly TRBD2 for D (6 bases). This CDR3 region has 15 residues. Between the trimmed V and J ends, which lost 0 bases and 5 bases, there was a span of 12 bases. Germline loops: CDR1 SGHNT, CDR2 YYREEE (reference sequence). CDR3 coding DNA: TGTGCCAGCAGCTTGGATGTAGCGGCCCACAATGAGCAGTTCTTC. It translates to CASSLDVAAHNEQFF.

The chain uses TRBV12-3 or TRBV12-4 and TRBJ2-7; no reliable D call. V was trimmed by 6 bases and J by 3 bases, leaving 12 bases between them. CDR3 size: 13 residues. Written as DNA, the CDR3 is TGTGCCAGCAGCTTGGCGGCGGACTACGAGCAGTACTTC. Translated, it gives CASSLAADYEQYF.

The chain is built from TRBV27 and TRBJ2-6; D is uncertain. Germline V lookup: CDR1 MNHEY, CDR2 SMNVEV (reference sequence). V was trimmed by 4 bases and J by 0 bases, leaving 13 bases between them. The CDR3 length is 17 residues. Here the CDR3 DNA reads TGTGCCAGCAGTTCGCTTCTTGGGTCCTCTGGGGCCAACGTCCTGACTTTC. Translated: CASSSLLGSSGANVLTF. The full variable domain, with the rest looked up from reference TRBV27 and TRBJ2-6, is EAQVTQNPRYLITVTGKKLTVTCSQNMNHEYMSWYRQDPGLGLRQIYYSMNVEVTDKGDVPEGYKVSRKEKRNFPLILESPSPNQTSLYFCASSSLLGSSGANVLTFGAGSRLTVL.

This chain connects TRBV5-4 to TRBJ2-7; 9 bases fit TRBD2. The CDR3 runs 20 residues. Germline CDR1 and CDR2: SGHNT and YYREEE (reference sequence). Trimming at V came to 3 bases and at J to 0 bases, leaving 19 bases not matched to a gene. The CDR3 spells CASSSTQGSGSFLSSYEQYF. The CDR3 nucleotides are TGTGCCAGCAGCTCCACCCAGGGTAGCGGGAGTTTCCTAAGCTCCTACGAGCAGTACTTC.

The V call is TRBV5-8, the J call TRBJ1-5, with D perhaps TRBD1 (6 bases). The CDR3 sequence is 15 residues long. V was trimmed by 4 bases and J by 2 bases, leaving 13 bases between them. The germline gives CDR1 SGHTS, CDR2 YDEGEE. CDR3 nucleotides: TGTGCCAGCAGCACCACAGGGAAGGGCAATCAGCCCCAGCATTTT. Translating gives CASSTTGKGNQPQHF.

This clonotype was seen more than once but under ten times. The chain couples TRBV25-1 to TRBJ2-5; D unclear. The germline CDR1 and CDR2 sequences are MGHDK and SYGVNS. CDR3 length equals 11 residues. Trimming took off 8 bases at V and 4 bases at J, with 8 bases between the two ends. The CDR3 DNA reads TGTGCCAGCCATACGGGAGAGACCCAGTACTTC. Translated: CASHTGETQYF. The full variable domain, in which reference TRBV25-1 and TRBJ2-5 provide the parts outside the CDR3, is EADIYQTPRYLVIGTGKKITLECSQTMGHDKMYWYQQDPGMELHLIHYSYGVNSTEKGDLSSESTVSRIRTEHFPLTLESARPSHTSQYLCASHTGETQYFGPGTRLLVL.

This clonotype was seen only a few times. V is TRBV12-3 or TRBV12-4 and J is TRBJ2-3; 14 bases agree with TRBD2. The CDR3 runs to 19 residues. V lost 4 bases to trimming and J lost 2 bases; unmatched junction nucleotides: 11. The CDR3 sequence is CASSSPRTSGRTPTDTQYF. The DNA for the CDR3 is TGTGCCAGCAGTTCCCCCAGGACTAGCGGGAGGACCCCCACAGATACGCAGTATTTT.

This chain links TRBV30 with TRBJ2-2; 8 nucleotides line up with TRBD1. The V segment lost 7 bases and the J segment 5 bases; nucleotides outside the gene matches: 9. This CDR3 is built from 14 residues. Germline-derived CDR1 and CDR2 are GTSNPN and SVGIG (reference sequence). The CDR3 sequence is CASLFRTGTGELFF. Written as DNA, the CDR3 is TGTGCCTCCCTATTTCGGACAGGGACCGGGGAGCTGTTTTTT.

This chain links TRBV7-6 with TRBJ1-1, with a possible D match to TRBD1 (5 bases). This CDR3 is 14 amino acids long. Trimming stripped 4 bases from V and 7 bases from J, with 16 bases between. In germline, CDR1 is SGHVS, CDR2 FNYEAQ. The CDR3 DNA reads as TGTGCCAGCAGCTCCTCGTTATTACAGGATGAAGCTTTCTTT. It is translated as CASSSSLLQDEAFF.

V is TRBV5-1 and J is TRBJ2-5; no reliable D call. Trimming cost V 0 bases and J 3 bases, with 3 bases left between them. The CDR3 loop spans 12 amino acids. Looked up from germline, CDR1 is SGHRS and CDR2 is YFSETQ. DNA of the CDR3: TGCGCCAGCAGCTTGGAGAAAGAGACCCAGTACTTC. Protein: CASSLEKETQYF.

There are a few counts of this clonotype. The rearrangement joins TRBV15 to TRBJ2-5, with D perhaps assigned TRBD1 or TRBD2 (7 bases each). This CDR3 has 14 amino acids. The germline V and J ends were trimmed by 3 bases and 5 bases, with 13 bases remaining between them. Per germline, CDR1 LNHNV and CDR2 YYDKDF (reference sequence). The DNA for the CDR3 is TGTGCCACCAGCAGTGGGCAGGGGGGGGAGACCCAGTACTTC. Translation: CATSSGQGGETQYF.

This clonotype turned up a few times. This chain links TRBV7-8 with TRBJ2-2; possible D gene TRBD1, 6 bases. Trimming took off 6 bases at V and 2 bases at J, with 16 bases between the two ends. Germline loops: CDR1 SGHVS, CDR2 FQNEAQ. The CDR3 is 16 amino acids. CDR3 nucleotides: TGTGCCAGCAGGCTTATAGGGGGACAAAACACCGGGGAGCTGTTTTTT. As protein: CASRLIGGQNTGELFF.

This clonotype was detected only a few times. The CDR3 coding sequence is TGTGCCATCAGTGAATCGGGGCCCGGTGCGGAGACCCAGTACTTC. It yields the protein CAISESGPGAETQYF. The chain joins TRBV10-3 to TRBJ2-5; D may be TRBD1 or TRBD2 (5 bases each). The CDR3 extends over 15 amino acids. CDR1 and CDR2 from the germline V gene are ENHRY and SYGVKD. V dropped 3 bases and J dropped 5 bases, with 16 bases sitting between them.

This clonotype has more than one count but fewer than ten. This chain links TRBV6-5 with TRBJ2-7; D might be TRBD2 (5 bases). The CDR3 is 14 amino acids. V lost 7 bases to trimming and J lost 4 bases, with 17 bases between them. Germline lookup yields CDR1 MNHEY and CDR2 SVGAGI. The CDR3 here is CASTGDGAAYEQYF. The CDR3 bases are TGTGCCAGCACCGGCGACGGAGCGGCGTACGAGCAGTACTTC.

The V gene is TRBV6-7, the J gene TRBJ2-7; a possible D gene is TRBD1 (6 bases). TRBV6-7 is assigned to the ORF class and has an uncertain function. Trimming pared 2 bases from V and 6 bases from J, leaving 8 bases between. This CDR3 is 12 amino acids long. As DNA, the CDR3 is TGTGCCAGCAGTTACCTCAGGGGCGAGCAGTACTTC. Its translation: CASSYLRGEQYF.

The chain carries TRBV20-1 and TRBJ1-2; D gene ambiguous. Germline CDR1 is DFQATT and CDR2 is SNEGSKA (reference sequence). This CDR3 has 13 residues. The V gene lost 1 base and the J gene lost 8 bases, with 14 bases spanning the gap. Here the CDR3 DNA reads TGCAGTGCTAGAGGATTTCTTTGGCAAGGCTACACCTTC. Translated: CSARGFLWQGYTF.

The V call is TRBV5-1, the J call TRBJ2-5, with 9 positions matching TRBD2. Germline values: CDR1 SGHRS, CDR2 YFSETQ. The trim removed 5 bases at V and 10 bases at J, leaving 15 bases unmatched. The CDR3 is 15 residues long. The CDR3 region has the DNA TGCGCCAGCAGGACCGTAGCGGGGGCAAGAGACGACCAGTACTTC. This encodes CASRTVAGARDDQYF.

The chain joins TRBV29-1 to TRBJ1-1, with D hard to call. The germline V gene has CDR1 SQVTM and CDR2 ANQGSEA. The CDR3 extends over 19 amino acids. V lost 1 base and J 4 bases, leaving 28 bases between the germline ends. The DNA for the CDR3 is TGCAGCGTTGAAGGATCTCTCAACAAAAGACCAGTGGAGGGCACTGAAGCTTTCTTT. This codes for CSVEGSLNKRPVEGTEAFF.